A single sample gave rise to the 27 T cell receptor beta chains below, sequenced in a study of blood T cell repertoires in COVID-19. The protocol was immunoSEQ multiplex PCR, while the TCRdb copy is restricted to in-frame clones and leaves out a portion. The sample lists more than 250,000 clones; 85% were seen once. The sample comprised peripheral blood. These receptors were collected from a middle-aged man with active or convalescent COVID-19.

The chain joins TRBV7-8 to TRBJ1-1; 7 positions agree with TRBD1. Germline CDR1 and CDR2: SGHVS and FQNEAQ. J gave up 11 bases and V 5 bases, and 14 bases lay outside the gene matches. This CDR3 is 14 amino acids long. In nucleotides, the CDR3 is TGTGCCAGCAGCGTTGTGGTAGGGGGCGGTGAGGCTTTCTTT. Translation: CASSVVVGGGEAFF.

The V call is TRBV12-5, the J call TRBJ2-2; 12 positions match TRBD1. This CDR3 has 17 residues. V lost 5 bases, J lost 6 bases, and 10 bases stayed unmatched. CDR1 LGHNT and CDR2 FRNRAP come from the germline V gene. CDR3 protein: CASGPSIGTGGPGELFF. In DNA form, the CDR3 reads TGTGCTAGTGGTCCATCCATCGGGACAGGGGGCCCCGGGGAGCTGTTTTTT. The whole variable domain, remainder taken from reference TRBV12-5 and TRBJ2-2, is DARVTQTPRHKVTEMGQEVTMRCQPILGHNTVFWYRQTMMQGLELLAYFRNRAPLDDSGMPKDRFSAEMPDATLATLKIQPSEPRDSAVYFCASGPSIGTGGPGELFFGEGSRLTVL.

The chain carries TRBV10-3 and TRBJ2-7; a weak D match, TRBD2 (6 bases). This CDR3 spans 13 amino acids. Germline CDR1 ENHRY, CDR2 SYGVKD. V lost 4 bases, J lost 7 bases, and 14 bases lay in between. This CDR3 is CAISAIGTGEQYF. CDR3 DNA sequence: TGTGCCATCAGTGCAATAGGGACTGGAGAGCAGTACTTC.

The chain employs TRBV30 and TRBJ1-2; D unclear. The CDR3 has 14 residues. The V end lost 3 bases, the J end lost 5 bases, and 16 bases lay between the germline ends. CDR1 and CDR2 from the germline V gene are GTSNPN and SVGIG (reference sequence). The CDR3 coding sequence is TGTGCCTGGAGCCGCCCATTGCGCCTGTATGGCTACACCTTC. Amino acid sequence: CAWSRPLRLYGYTF.

The chain uses TRBV28 and TRBJ1-2; TRBD1 might be the D (5 bases). Germline V gives CDR1 MDHEN, CDR2 SYDVKM. The CDR3 consists of 18 residues. The V end was cut by 6 bases, the J end by 4 bases, with 27 bases between. CDR3 coding DNA: TGTGCCAGCAGCTCAGGAGGGGCAGTGAGCCTGACGGGCTATGGCTACACCTTC. It encodes CASSSGGAVSLTGYGYTF.

J is TRBJ2-2 and V is TRBV7-9; D might be TRBD2 (6 bases). Deletions cut 5 bases from V and 6 bases from J, with 19 bases between. CDR1 SEHNR and CDR2 FQNEAQ come from the germline V gene (reference sequence). CDR3 length equals 16 residues. The CDR3 region has the DNA TGTGCCAGCAGCCCCGGGGGTAGCCTCTTCGCCGGGGAGCTGTTTTTT. It codes for CASSPGGSLFAGELFF.

The rearrangement links TRBV5-4 to TRBJ2-3; TRBD2 aligns across 11 bases. The CDR3 length is 16 residues. CDR1 SGHNT and CDR2 YYREEE come from the germline V gene (reference sequence). Losses at the gene ends were 4 bases for V and 2 bases for J; bases not matched to a gene: 6. Here the CDR3 reads CASSPRLAGFTDTQYF. In DNA form, the CDR3 reads TGTGCCAGCAGCCCCCGACTAGCGGGATTCACAGATACGCAGTATTTT.

The V call is TRBV6-6, the J call TRBJ2-7, with 9 bases identical to TRBD2. The CDR3 is 17 amino acids. V lost 5 bases, J lost 2 bases, and 13 bases stayed unmatched. Germline-derived CDR1 and CDR2 are MNHNY and SVGAGI (reference sequence). The CDR3: CASSLGTSPGLPYEQYF. CDR3 nucleotide sequence: TGTGCCAGCAGTCTCGGGACTAGCCCGGGTTTGCCCTACGAGCAGTACTTC.

The chain recombines TRBV28 with TRBJ2-7; 7 bases are a match to TRBD2. This CDR3 region has 14 residues. Germline V CDR1 and CDR2: MDHEN, SYDVKM. V shed 3 bases and J 4 bases; nucleotides not matched to a gene: 6. The CDR3 region is CASSLGTTGYEQYF. Here the CDR3 DNA reads TGTGCCAGCAGTTTGGGGACTACCGGATACGAGCAGTACTTC.

The chain combines TRBV4-3 with TRBJ1-6; 8 bases fit TRBD1. CDR3 size: 16 residues. The germline V gene has CDR1 LGHNA and CDR2 YSLEER. V gave up 0 bases and J gave up 10 bases; unmatched junction bases: 8. The CDR3 sequence is CASSQDGQGARSPLHF. The CDR3 coding sequence is TGCGCCAGCAGCCAAGATGGTCAGGGGGCCCGCTCACCCCTCCACTTT.

CDR3 in amino acids: CASSRDRAYNEQFF. The CDR3 nucleotides are TGTGCCAGCAGCAGGGACAGAGCCTACAATGAGCAGTTCTTC. V usage is TRBV2 and J usage is TRBJ2-1; 7 bases map to TRBD1. V lost 6 bases, J lost 2 bases, and 4 bases stayed unmatched. Germline values: CDR1 SNHLY, CDR2 FYNNEI. The CDR3 is made up of 14 amino acids.

V and J are TRBV10-3 and TRBJ2-1; 8 bases align to TRBD2. Germline CDR1 ENHRY, CDR2 SYGVKD. After removal of 5 bases from V and 7 bases from J, the junction contained 4 bases not matched to a gene. The CDR3 totals 13 residues. CDR3: CAISPGTRNEQFF. The CDR3 DNA reads as TGTGCCATCAGTCCCGGGACTAGAAATGAGCAGTTCTTC.

The chain couples TRBV5-6 to TRBJ1-1; perhaps TRBD1 as D (5 bases). Germline assignment: CDR1 SGHDT and CDR2 YYEEEE. CDR3 length equals 14 residues. Trimming cost V 3 bases and J 5 bases, with 14 bases left between them. The CDR3 here is CASSSRDGGTEAFF. The CDR3 DNA sequence: TGTGCCAGCAGCTCACGAGACGGGGGTACTGAAGCTTTCTTT. The full variable domain, completed using reference TRBV5-6 and TRBJ1-1, is DAGVTQSPTHLIKTRGQQVTLRCSPKSGHDTVSWYQQALGQGPQFIFQYYEEEERQRGNFPDRFSGHQFPNYSSELNVNALLLGDSALYLCASSSRDGGTEAFFGQGTRLTVV.

This chain uses TRBV7-9 with TRBJ1-3; D is uncertain. This CDR3 contains 16 residues. Germline loops: CDR1 SEHNR, CDR2 FQNEAQ (reference sequence). V shed 2 bases and J shed 1 base, with 12 bases lying between them. CDR3 sequence (DNA): TGTGCCAGCAGCTTATCGGGAACTAGATCTGGAAACACCATATATTTT. Protein sequence: CASSLSGTRSGNTIYF. Based on the CDR3 plus reference TRBV7-9 and TRBJ1-3, the full variable domain is DTGVSQNPRHKITKRGQNVTFRCDPISEHNRLYWYRQTLGQGPEFLTYFQNEAQLEKSRLLSDRFSAERPKGSFSTLEIQRTEQGDSAMYLCASSLSGTRSGNTIYFGEGSWLTVV.

The gene calls are TRBV7-9 and TRBJ1-2; tentative D call: TRBD1 (5 bases). Trimming cost V 4 bases and J 2 bases, with 14 bases left between them. The CDR3 runs to 15 residues. In germline, CDR1 is SEHNR, CDR2 FQNEAQ (reference sequence). CDR3 DNA sequence: TGTGCCAGCAGCTCGACGGGACTTACGAACTATGGCTACACCTTC. The encoded protein is CASSSTGLTNYGYTF.

This chain joins TRBV4-1 and TRBJ2-7, with TRBD2 matching 8 bases. The CDR3 runs to 15 residues. CDR1 and CDR2 from the germline V gene are MGHRA and YSYEKL. With V trimmed by 1 base and J by 2 bases, 4 bases remained unmatched. The CDR3 DNA follows: TGCGCCAGCAGCCAAGGTAGCGGGATGGCCTACGAGCAGTACTTC. It codes for CASSQGSGMAYEQYF.

This clone showed up just once. The rearrangement joins TRBV11-2 to TRBJ2-7; TRBD1 aligns across 9 bases. The CDR3 extends over 16 amino acids. With V trimmed by 5 bases and J by 5 bases, 13 bases remained unmatched. Germline loops: CDR1 SGHAT, CDR2 FQNNGV. The CDR3 DNA reads TGTGCCAGCAGCCTATGGGGCGACAGGGGGGCCCACGAGCAGTACTTC. Its translation: CASSLWGDRGAHEQYF. Drawing the rest from reference TRBV11-2 and TRBJ2-7, the complete variable domain is EAGVAQSPRYKIIEKRQSVAFWCNPISGHATLYWYQQILGQGPKLLIQFQNNGVVDDSQLPKDRFSAERLKGVDSTLKIQPAKLEDSAVYLCASSLWGDRGAHEQYFGPGTRLTVT.

The rearrangement joins TRBV15 to TRBJ1-5; D call uncertain. With 8 bases removed from V and 0 bases from J, the gap between germline ends came to 11 bases. Germline V lookup: CDR1 LNHNV, CDR2 YYDKDF (reference sequence). The length of the CDR3 is 14 residues. CDR3 DNA sequence: TGTGCCACCGGGCGACGGGATAGCAATCAGCCCCAGCATTTT. Residues: CATGRRDSNQPQHF.

The V call is TRBV2, the J call TRBJ1-2; no clear D gene. The V end lost 7 bases, the J end lost 8 bases, and 20 bases lay between the germline ends. CDR3 size: 14 residues. From germline, CDR1 is SNHLY and CDR2 FYNNEI. The CDR3 protein is CASIGTRTQYGYTF. CDR3 bases: TGTGCCAGCATCGGTACTCGAACGCAATACGGCTACACCTTC. Based on the CDR3 plus reference TRBV2 and TRBJ1-2, the full variable domain is EPEVTQTPSHQVTQMGQEVILRCVPISNHLYFYWYRQILGQKVEFLVSFYNNEISEKSEIFDDQFSVERPDGSNFTLKIRSTKLEDSAMYFCASIGTRTQYGYTFGSGTRLTVV.

The rearrangement joins TRBV9 to TRBJ2-2, with D possibly TRBD1 on 5 matching bases. Germline values: CDR1 SGDLS, CDR2 YYNGEE. The V end was cut by 1 base, the J end by 1 base, with 5 bases between. This CDR3 is 14 amino acids long. As DNA, the CDR3 is TGTGCCAGCAGCGTACAGGGGAACACCGGGGAGCTGTTTTTT. It specifies CASSVQGNTGELFF.

The chain recombines TRBV6-2 or TRBV6-3 with TRBJ1-2, with 11 bases aligning to TRBD1. The V gene end was trimmed by 5 bases and the J gene end by 5 bases; junction bases not matched to a gene: 7. The CDR3 contains 15 residues. The germline CDR1 and CDR2 sequences are MNHEY and SVGEGT. The CDR3 nucleotides read TGTGCCAGCAGTCCCGGGACAGGGGGTCGTTATGGCTACACCTTC. This encodes CASSPGTGGRYGYTF.

The V and J genes are TRBV6-5 and TRBJ2-7, with 9 positions matching TRBD1. With V trimmed by 1 base and J by 6 bases, 4 bases remained unmatched. The germline V gene has CDR1 MNHEY and CDR2 SVGAGI. The CDR3 runs 14 residues. The CDR3 DNA follows: TGTGCCAGCAGTTACTTACAGGGGGCTAGCGAGCAGTACTTC. This codes for CASSYLQGASEQYF.

The chain combines TRBV6-5 with TRBJ1-2; TRBD1 matches 9 bases. This CDR3 has 16 residues. Germline CDR1 is MNHEY and CDR2 is SVGAGI. J lost 4 bases, V lost 2 bases, and 8 bases had no gene match. The CDR3 bases are TGTGCCAGCAGTTACACGCCTACAGGGGGCAGCTATGGCTACACCTTC. Translation gives CASSYTPTGGSYGYTF.

The genes are TRBV27 and TRBJ2-6; D unresolved. V shed 0 bases and J shed 0 bases, with 3 bases lying between them. Germline V lookup: CDR1 MNHEY, CDR2 SMNVEV (reference sequence). The CDR3 has 15 residues. The CDR3 DNA reads as TGTGCCAGCAGTTTATCCGGCTCTGGGGCCAACGTCCTGACTTTC. Translation: CASSLSGSGANVLTF. The full variable domain, with the rest looked up from reference TRBV27 and TRBJ2-6, is EAQVTQNPRYLITVTGKKLTVTCSQNMNHEYMSWYRQDPGLGLRQIYYSMNVEVTDKGDVPEGYKVSRKEKRNFPLILESPSPNQTSLYFCASSLSGSGANVLTFGAGSRLTVL.

The genes are TRBV9 and TRBJ1-3, with a weak D call TRBD1 (6 bases). V lost 0 bases and J 0 bases, leaving 10 bases between the germline ends. This CDR3 comprises 16 residues. Germline-derived CDR1 and CDR2 are SGDLS and YYNGEE. The CDR3 here is CASSVAGQYSGNTIYF. DNA of the CDR3: TGTGCCAGCAGCGTAGCTGGACAGTACTCTGGAAACACCATATATTTT.

The J gene is TRBJ1-1, the V gene TRBV6-6; a weak D match, TRBD1 (6 bases). The V end was cut by 8 bases, the J end by 4 bases, with 17 bases between. Germline-derived CDR1 and CDR2 are MNHNY and SVGAGI (reference sequence). The CDR3 has 14 amino acids. This chain's CDR3 is CASVTGTLSTEAFF. DNA of the CDR3: TGTGCCAGCGTAACAGGGACCCTGAGCACTGAAGCTTTCTTT.

V is TRBV30 and J is TRBJ2-5, with a weak D call TRBD2 (6 bases). V was trimmed by 2 bases and J by 5 bases, leaving 12 bases between them. The CDR3 has 13 residues. Germline CDR1 reads GTSNPN; CDR2 reads SVGIG (reference sequence). The CDR3 protein is CAWSLPAGETQYF. In DNA, the CDR3 is TGTGCCTGGAGTCTACCGGCGGGGGAGACCCAGTACTTC.